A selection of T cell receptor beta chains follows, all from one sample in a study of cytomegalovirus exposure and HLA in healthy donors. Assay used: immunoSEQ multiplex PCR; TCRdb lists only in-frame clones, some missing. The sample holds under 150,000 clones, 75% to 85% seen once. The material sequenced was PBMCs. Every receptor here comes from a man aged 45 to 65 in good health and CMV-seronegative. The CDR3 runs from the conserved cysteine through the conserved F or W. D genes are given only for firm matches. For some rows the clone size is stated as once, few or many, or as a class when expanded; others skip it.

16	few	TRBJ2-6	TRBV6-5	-	TGTGCCAGCAGTTACACAATACGCTCTGGGGCCAACGTCCTGACTTTC	CASSYTIRSGANVLTF
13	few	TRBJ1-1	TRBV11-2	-	TGTGCCAGCAGCTGGAAAGGGGCCACTGAAGCTTTCTTT	CASSWKGATEAFF
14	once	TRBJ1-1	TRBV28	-	TGTGCCAGCAGCTTCGGCAGGGTTATTTCTGAAGCTTTCTTT	CASSFGRVISEAFF
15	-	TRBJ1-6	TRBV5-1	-	TGCGCCAGCAGCTTGGAACAGGGTCGGTCTTCACCCCTCCACTTT	CASSLEQGRSSPLHF
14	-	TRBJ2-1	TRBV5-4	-	TGTGCCAGCAGCCCGTGGGGGGAAGGGATTGAGCAGTTCTTC	CASSPWGEGIEQFF
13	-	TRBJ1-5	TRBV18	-	TGTGCCAGCTCAGGTGGTGAGAATCAGCCCCAGCATTTT	CASSGGENQPQHF
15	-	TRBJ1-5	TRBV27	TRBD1	TGTGCCAGCAAGTGGACAGGGGCGAACAATCAGCCCCAGCATTTT	CASKWTGANNQPQHF
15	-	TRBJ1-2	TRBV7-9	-	TGTGCCAGCAGCTTAGAATCCGGGGTTGACTATGGCTACACCTTC	CASSLESGVDYGYTF
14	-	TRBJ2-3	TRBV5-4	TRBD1	TGTGCCGCCCGGGGGACAGGGGCCCCAGATACGCAGTATTTT	CAARGTGAPDTQYF
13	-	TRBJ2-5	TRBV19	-	TGTGCCAGTACACGAGCGCCACAAGAGACCCAGTACTTC	CASTRAPQETQYF
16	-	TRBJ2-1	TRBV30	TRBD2	TGTGCCTGGAGTGTGCGACTAGCGGGGGACCTAGAGGAGCAGTTCTTC	CAWSVRLAGDLEEQFF
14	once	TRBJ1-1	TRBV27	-	TGTGCCAGCAGTTTAAGAGGGTACAACACTGAAGCTTTCTTT	CASSLRGYNTEAFF
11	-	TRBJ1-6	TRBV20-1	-	TGCAGTGCTCTAACAGGTTCACCCCTCCACTTT	CSALTGSPLHF
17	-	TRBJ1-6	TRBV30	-	TGTGCCTGGAGTGTACACGCCGGGGGGGGCCGTAATTCACCCCTCCACTTT	CAWSVHAGGGRNSPLHF
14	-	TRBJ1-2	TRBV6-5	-	TGTGCCAGCAGTTACTCGGCGCGGTCGGATGGCTACACCTTC	CASSYSARSDGYTF
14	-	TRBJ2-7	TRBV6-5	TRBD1	TGTGCCAGCCACGGGTCAACAGGGGGCTGGGAGCAGTACTTC	CASHGSTGGWEQYF
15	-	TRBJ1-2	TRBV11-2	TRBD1	TGTGCCAGCAGCTTAGAGGGCCAGGGGGTTTTTGGCTACACCTTC	CASSLEGQGVFGYTF
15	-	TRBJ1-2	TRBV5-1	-	TGCGCCAGCAGCTTGCGGACAGATCTACTCGATGGCTACACCTTC	CASSLRTDLLDGYTF
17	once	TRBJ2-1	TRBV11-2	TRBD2	TGTGCCAGCAGCTTAGATCCGACTAGCGGGAGCGTCGGTGAGCAGTTCTTC	CASSLDPTSGSVGEQFF
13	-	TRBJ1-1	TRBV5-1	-	TGCGCCAGCAGCATGGACAGAGTCACTGAAGCTTTCTTT	CASSMDRVTEAFF
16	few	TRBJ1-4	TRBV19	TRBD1	TGTGCCAGTAGTCACCGGGACAGAGCAACTAATGAAAAACTGTTTTTT	CASSHRDRATNEKLFF
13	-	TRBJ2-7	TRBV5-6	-	TGTGCCAGCAGCTCCCCCGGACACTACGAGCAGTACTTC	CASSSPGHYEQYF
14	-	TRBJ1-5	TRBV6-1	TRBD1	TGTGCCAGCAGTAACACAGGGGGAGGGCAGCCCCAGCATTTT	CASSNTGGGQPQHF
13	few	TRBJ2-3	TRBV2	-	TGTGCCAGCGGGAGCGGGAGCACAGATACGCAGTATTTT	CASGSGSTDTQYF
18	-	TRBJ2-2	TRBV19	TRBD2	TGTGCCAGTAGGGGAAGGACTAGCGGAAAATTGAACACCGGGGAGCTGTTTTTT	CASRGRTSGKLNTGELFF
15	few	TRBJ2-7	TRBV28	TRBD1	TGTGCCAGCAGTTTTAGGGACAGGGGCGCCTACGAGCAGTACTTC	CASSFRDRGAYEQYF
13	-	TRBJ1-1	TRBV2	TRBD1	TGTGCCAGCAGTAGGACAGGGGAAACTGAAGCTTTCTTT	CASSRTGETEAFF
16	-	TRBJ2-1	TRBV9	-	TGTGCCAGCAGCGTAGGCGACACCAGCTCCTACAATGAGCAGTTCTTC	CASSVGDTSSYNEQFF
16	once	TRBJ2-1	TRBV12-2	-	TGTGCAAGTCGCGCATTGACGGGACTATCTCTCAATGAGCAGTTCTTC	CASRALTGLSLNEQFF
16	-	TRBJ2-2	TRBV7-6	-	TGTGCCAGCACCTCTGGACACAATGCGAACACCGGGGAGCTGTTTTTT	CASTSGHNANTGELFF
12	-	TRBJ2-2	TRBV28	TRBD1	TGTGCCAGCAGACAGGGACAGGGGGAGCTGTTTTTT	CASRQGQGELFF
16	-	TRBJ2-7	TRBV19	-	TGTGCCAGTAGTTTTTCCCCAGCGGTGAGCTCCTACGAGCAGTACTTC	CASSFSPAVSSYEQYF
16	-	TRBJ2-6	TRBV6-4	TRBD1	TGTGCCAGCAGTCCCTCAGACAGGGCTGGGGCCAACGTCCTGACTTTC	CASSPSDRAGANVLTF
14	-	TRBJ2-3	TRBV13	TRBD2	TGTGCCAGCAGCCCCGAGCGGGAGTTAGATACGCAGTATTTT	CASSPERELDTQYF
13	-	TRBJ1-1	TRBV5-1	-	TGCGCCAGCAGCCTGGACATGAACACTGAAGCTTTCTTT	CASSLDMNTEAFF
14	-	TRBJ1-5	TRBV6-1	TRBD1	TGTGCCAGCAGTGGGGGACAGGGAGGACAGCCCCAGCATTTT	CASSGGQGGQPQHF
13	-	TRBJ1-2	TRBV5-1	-	TGCGCCAGCAGCTTGTCAGGGCTCTATGGCTACACCTTC	CASSLSGLYGYTF
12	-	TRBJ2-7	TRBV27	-	TGTGCCAGCAGCGCTTCCAGGTACGAGCAGTACTTC	CASSASRYEQYF
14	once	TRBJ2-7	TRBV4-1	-	TGCGCCAGCAGCTTCTCTGGACAGACCTACGAGCAGTACTTC	CASSFSGQTYEQYF
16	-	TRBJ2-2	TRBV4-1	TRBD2	TGCGCCAGCAGCCAGCCCGGGACTAGGGGCACCGGGGAGCTGTTTTTT	CASSQPGTRGTGELFF
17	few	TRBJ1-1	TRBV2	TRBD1	TGTGCCAGCAGGGTACCTGACAGGGGGCGCGAGGACACTGAAGCTTTCTTT	CASRVPDRGREDTEAFF
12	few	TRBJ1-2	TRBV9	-	TGTGCCAGCAGCGTTTTACCCGGGAACTACACCTTC	CASSVLPGNYTF
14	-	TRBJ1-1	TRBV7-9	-	TGTGTCAGCAGCTTGGGACAAATGAACACTGAAGCTTTCTTT	CVSSLGQMNTEAFF
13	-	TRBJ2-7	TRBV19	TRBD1	TGTGCCAGTGGGGGGACAGGGGTGGACGAGCAGTACTTC	CASGGTGVDEQYF
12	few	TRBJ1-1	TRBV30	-	TGTGCCTGGCAACGGGTGGTCACTGAAGCTTTCTTT	CAWQRVVTEAFF
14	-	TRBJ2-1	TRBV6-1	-	TGTGCCAGCAGTACTCACGGGAGAGACAATGAGCAGTTCTTC	CASSTHGRDNEQFF
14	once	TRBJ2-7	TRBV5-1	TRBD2	TGCGCCAGCAGCTCGGGACTAGCGGGGCGCGAGCAGTACTTC	CASSSGLAGREQYF
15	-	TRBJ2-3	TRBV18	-	TGTGCCAGCTCACTTACAGGGATTACCACAGATACGCAGTATTTT	CASSLTGITTDTQYF
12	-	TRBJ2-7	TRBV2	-	TGTGCCAGCAGTGAAGACGTCGGCGAGCAGTACTTC	CASSEDVGEQYF
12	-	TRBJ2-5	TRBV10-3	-	TGTGCCATCAGTGAACTAGGCGAGACCCAGTACTTC	CAISELGETQYF
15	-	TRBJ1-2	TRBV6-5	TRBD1	TGTGCCAGCAGTTATACAGGGGGAGTAAACTATGGCTACACCTTC	CASSYTGGVNYGYTF
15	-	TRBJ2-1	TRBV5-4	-	TGTGCCAGCAGCTTAGTCGGCGGGATGTACAATGAGCAGTTCTTC	CASSLVGGMYNEQFF